The rows below give T cell receptor beta chains drawn from one sample of a study of T cell responses to AZD1222 COVID-19 vaccine. Sequencing was performed with immunoSEQ multiplex PCR; in TCRdb, only in-frame clones are kept and a portion is missing. This table has fewer than 110,000 clones, roughly 87% appearing once. The starting material was peripheral blood, obtained 28 days after the second AZD1222 dose. The source is an adult who received the AZD1222 COVID-19 vaccine. Each CDR3 is given with its conserved first and last residue. D genes are given only for firm matches. Part of the rows lack a size; the others show once, few, many or a class for expanded clones.

.,TRBJ1-5,TRBV2,.,TGTGCCAGCAGTGCCGGTGTAGGGGTTCAGCCCCAGCATTTT,CASSAGVGVQPQHF
.,TRBJ1-4,TRBV28,.,TGTGCCAGCAGACCTCCGGCGGGGGTTAATGAAAAACTGTTTTTT,CASRPPAGVNEKLFF
.,TRBJ2-4,TRBV28,.,TGTGCCAGCAGTTTAGGTGACGGCTCGCGGTACTTC,CASSLGDGSRYF
.,TRBJ1-5,TRBV6-2/TRBV6-3,.,TGTGCCAGCAGTTACCGCATAAGCAATCAGCCCCAGCATTTT,CASSYRISNQPQHF
TRBD1,TRBJ2-7,TRBV28,.,TGTGCCAGCAGTTTTAGGACAGGGTATGGCTACGAGCAGTACTTC,CASSFRTGYGYEQYF
.,TRBJ2-5,TRBV10-1,few,TGCGCCAGCAGTGATGGCAGTAAAGAGACCCAGTACTTC,CASSDGSKETQYF
.,TRBJ2-3,TRBV9,.,TGTGCCAGCAGCTTTAGGGGCGGAGATACGCAGTATTTT,CASSFRGGDTQYF
TRBD2,TRBJ2-5,TRBV14,.,TGTGCCAGCAGCCAAGAGCTCGGGGGGTTCCAAGAGACCCAGTACTTC,CASSQELGGFQETQYF
.,TRBJ1-5,TRBV28,.,TGTGCCAGCAGTCATCAGCCCCAGCATTTT,CASSHQPQHF
.,TRBJ1-2,TRBV6-5,.,TGTGCCAGCAGCAAAGGCCCAGGGGTAGGCTACACCTTC,CASSKGPGVGYTF
TRBD1,TRBJ2-7,TRBV4-3,.,TGCGCCAGCAGCCAAGCACCGGGACAGGGGTCCTACGAGCAGTACTTC,CASSQAPGQGSYEQYF
.,TRBJ1-1,TRBV27,.,TGTGCCAGCAGTTTCCGAGGGGCTACTGAAGCTTTCTTT,CASSFRGATEAFF
.,TRBJ2-7,TRBV11-2,.,TGTGCCAGCAGCTTCGGAACAGGCTGGGACTACGAGCAGTACTTC,CASSFGTGWDYEQYF
.,TRBJ1-1,TRBV2,.,TGTGCCAGCAGGGGGTGGCAGACTGAAGCTTTCTTT,CASRGWQTEAFF
.,TRBJ2-1,TRBV18,.,TGTGCCAGCTCACCACAGGGCTTCTCCTACAATGAGCAGTTCTTC,CASSPQGFSYNEQFF